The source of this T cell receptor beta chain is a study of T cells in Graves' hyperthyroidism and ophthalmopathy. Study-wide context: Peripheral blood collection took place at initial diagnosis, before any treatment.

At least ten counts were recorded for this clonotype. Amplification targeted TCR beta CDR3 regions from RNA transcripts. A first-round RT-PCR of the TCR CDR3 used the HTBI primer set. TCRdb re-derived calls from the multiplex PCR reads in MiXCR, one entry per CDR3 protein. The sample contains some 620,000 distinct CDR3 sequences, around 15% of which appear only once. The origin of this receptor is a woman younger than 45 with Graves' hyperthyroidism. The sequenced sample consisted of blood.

The CDR3 protein is CAWSVLRANEQFF. The CDR3 coding sequence is TGTGCCTGGAGTGTACTAAGGGCCAATGAGCAGTTCTTC. The genes are TRBV30 and TRBJ2-1; unclear D gene. Trimming cost V 0 bases and J 6 bases, with 9 bases left between them. In germline, CDR1 is GTSNPN, CDR2 SVGIG (reference sequence). The CDR3 has 13 residues.